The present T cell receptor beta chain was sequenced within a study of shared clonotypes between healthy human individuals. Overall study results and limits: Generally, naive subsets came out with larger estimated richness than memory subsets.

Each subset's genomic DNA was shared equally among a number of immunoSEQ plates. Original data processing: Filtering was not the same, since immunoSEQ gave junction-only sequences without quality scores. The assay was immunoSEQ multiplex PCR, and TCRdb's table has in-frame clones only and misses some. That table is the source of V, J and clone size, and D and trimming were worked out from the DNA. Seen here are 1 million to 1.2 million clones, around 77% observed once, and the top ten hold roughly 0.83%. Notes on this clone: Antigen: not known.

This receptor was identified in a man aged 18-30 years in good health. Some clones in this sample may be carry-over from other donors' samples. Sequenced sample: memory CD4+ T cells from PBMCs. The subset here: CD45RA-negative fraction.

CDR3 in DNA: TGTGCCAGCTGTACAGGGTACCAAGAGACCCAGTACTTC. This sequence encodes CASCTGYQETQYF. This chain links TRBV6-1 with TRBJ2-5; a possible D gene is TRBD1 (6 bases). V was shortened by 8 bases and J by 0 bases, with 10 bases between the two germline ends. CDR3 size: 13 residues. Germline-derived CDR1 and CDR2 are MNHNS and SASEGT.